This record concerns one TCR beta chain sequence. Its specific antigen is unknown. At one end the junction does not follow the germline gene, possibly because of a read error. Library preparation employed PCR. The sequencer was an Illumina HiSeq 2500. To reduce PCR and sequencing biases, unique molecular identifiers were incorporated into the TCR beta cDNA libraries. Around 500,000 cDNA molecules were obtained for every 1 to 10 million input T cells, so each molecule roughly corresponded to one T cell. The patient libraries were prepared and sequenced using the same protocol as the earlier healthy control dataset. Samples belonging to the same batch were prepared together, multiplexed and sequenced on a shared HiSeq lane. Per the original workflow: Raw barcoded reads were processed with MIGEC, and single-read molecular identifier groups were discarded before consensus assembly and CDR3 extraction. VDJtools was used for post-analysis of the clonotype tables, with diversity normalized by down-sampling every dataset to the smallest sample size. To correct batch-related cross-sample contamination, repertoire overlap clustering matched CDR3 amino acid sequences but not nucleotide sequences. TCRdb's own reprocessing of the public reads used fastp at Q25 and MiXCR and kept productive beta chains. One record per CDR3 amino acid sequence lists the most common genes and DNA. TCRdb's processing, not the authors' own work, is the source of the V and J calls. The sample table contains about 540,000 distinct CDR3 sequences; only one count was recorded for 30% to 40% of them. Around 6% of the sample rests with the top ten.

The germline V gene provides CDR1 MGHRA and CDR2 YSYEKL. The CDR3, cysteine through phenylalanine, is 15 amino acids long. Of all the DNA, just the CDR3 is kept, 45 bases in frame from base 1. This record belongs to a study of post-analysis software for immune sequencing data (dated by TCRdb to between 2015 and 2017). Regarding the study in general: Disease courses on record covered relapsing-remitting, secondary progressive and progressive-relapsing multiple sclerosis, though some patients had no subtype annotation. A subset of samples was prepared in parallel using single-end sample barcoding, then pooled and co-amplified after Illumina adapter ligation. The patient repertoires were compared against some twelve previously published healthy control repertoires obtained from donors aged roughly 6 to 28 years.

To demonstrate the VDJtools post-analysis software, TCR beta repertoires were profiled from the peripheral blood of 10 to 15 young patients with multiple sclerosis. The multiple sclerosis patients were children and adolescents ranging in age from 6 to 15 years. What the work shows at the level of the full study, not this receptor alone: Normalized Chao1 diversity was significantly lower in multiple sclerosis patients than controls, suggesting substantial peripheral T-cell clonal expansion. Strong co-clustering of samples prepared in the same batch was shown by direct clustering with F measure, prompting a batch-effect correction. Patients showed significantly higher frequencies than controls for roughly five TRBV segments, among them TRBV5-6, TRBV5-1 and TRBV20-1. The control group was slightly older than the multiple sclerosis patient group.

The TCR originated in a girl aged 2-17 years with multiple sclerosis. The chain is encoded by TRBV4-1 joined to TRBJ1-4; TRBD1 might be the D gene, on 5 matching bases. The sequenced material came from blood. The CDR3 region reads CASSHSAGLGEKLFF. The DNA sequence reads TGCGCCAGCAGCCACTCGGCGGGACTGGGTGAAAAGCTGTTTTTT.